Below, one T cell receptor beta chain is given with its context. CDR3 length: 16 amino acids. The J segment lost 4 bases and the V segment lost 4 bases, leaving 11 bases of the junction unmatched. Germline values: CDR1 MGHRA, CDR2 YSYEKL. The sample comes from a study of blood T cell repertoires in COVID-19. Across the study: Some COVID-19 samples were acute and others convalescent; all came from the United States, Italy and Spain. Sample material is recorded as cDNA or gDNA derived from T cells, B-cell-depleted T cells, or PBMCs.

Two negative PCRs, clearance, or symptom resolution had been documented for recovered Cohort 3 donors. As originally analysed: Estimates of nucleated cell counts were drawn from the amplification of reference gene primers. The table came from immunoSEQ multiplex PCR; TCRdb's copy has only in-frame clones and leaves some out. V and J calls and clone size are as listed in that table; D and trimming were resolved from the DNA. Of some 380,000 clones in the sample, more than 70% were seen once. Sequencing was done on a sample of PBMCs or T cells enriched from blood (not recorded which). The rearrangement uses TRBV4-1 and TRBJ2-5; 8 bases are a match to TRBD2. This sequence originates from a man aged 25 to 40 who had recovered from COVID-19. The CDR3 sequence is CASSPAASGGLETQYF. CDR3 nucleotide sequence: TGCGCCAGCAGCCCTGCCGCTTCGGGGGGGCTAGAGACCCAGTACTTC.